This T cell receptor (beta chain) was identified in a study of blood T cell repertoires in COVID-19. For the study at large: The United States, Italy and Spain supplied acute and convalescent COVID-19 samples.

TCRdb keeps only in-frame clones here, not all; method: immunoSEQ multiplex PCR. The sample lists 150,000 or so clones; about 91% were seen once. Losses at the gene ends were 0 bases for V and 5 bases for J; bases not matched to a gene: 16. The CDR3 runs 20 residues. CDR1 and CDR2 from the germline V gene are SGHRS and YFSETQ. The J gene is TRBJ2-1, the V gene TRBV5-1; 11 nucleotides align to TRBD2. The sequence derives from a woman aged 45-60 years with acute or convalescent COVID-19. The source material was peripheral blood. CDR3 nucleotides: TGCGCCAGCAGCTTGGCCCGAGGGACTAGCGGTGTCCCAACCAACAATGAGCAGTTCTTC. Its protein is CASSLARGTSGVPTNNEQFF.